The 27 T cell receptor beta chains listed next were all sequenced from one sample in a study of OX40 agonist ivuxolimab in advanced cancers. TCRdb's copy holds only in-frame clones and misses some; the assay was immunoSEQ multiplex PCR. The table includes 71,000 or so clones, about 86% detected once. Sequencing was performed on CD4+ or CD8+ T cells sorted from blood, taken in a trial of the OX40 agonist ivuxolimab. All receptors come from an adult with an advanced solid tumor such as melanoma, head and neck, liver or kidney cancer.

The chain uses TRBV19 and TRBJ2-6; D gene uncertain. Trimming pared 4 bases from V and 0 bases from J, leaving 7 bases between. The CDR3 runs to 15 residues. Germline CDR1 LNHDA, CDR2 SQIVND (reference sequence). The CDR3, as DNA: TGTGCCAGTAGTAGCACGATCTCTGGGGCCAACGTCCTGACTTTC. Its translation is CASSSTISGANVLTF.

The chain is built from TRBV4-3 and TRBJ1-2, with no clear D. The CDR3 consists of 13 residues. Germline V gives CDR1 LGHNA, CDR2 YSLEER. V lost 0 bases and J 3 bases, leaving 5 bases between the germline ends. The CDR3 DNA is TGCGCCAGCAGCCAAGACAGCTACTATGGCTACACCTTC. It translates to CASSQDSYYGYTF.

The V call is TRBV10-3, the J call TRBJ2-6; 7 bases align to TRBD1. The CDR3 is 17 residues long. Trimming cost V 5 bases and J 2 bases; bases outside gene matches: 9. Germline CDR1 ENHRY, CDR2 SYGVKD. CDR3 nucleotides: TGTGCCATCAGTAATGAAAACAGGGGCCCTGGGGCCAACGTCCTGACTTTC. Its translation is CAISNENRGPGANVLTF.

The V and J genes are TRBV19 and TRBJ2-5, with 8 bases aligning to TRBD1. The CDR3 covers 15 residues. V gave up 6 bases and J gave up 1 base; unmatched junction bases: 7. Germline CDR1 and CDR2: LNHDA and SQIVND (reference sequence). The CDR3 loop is CASSSGTGVQETQYF. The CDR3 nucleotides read TGTGCCAGTAGCTCCGGGACAGGAGTCCAAGAGACCCAGTACTTC.

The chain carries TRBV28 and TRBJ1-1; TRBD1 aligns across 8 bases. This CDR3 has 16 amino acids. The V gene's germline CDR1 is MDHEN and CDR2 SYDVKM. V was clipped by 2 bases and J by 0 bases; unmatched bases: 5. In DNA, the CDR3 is TGTGCCAGCAGTTTACAGGGGGCCAGCATGAACACTGAAGCTTTCTTT. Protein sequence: CASSLQGASMNTEAFF.

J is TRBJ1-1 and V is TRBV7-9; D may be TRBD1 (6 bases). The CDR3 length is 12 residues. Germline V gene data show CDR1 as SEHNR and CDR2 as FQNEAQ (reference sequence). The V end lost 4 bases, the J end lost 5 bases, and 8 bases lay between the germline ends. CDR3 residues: CASSYRATEAFF. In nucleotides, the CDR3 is TGTGCCAGCAGCTACAGGGCGACTGAAGCTTTCTTT. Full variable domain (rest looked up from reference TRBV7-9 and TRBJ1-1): DTGVSQNPRHKITKRGQNVTFRCDPISEHNRLYWYRQTLGQGPEFLTYFQNEAQLEKSRLLSDRFSAERPKGSFSTLEIQRTEQGDSAMYLCASSYRATEAFFGQGTRLTVV.

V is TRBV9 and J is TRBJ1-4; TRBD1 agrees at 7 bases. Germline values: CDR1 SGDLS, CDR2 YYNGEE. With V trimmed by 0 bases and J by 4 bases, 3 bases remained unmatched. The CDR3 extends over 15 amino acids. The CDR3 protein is CASSVEGQINEKLFF. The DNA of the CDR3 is TGTGCCAGCAGCGTAGAGGGACAGATTAATGAAAAACTGTTTTTT.

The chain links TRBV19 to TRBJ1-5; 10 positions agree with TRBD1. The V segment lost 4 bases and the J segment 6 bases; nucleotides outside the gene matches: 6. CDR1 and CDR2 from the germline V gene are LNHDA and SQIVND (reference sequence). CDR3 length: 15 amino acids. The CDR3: CASSTQTGGGQPQHF. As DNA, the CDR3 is TGTGCCAGTAGTACTCAGACAGGGGGCGGTCAGCCCCAGCATTTT.

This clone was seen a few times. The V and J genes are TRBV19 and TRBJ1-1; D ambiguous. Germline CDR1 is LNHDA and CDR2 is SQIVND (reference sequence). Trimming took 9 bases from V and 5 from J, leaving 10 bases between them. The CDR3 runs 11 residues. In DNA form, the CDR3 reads TGTGCCAGCCCACCGGGGACTGAAGCTTTCTTT. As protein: CASPPGTEAFF.

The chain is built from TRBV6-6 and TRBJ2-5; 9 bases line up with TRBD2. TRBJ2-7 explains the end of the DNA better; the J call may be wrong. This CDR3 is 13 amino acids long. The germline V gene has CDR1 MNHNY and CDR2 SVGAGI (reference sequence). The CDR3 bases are TGTGCCAGCAGGGCTAGCGGGATCTACGAGCAGTACTTC. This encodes CASRASGIYEQYF.

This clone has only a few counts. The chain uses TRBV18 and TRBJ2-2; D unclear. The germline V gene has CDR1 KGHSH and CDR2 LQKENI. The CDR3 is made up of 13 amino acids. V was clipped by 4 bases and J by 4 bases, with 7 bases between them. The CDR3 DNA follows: TGTGCCAGCTCACTAGGGATCACCGGGGAGCTGTTTTTT. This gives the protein CASSLGITGELFF. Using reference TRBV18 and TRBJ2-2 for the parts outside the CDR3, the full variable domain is NAGVMQNPRHLVRRRGQEARLRCSPMKGHSHVYWYRQLPEEGLKFMVYLQKENIIDESGMPKERFSAEFPKEGPSILRIQQVVRGDSAAYFCASSLGITGELFFGEGSRLTVL.

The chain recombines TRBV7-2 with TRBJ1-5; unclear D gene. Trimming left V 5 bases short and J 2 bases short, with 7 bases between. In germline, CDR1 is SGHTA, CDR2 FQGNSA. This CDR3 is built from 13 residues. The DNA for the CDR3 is TGTGCCAGCAGCACCACCGGCAATCAGCCCCAGCATTTT. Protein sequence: CASSTTGNQPQHF.

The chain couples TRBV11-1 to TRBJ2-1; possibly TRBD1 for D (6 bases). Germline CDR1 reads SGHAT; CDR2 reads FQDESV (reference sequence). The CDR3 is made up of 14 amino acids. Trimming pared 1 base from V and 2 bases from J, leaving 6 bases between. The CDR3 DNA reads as TGTGCCAGCAGCTTAGACAGGGCCTACAATGAGCAGTTCTTC. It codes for CASSLDRAYNEQFF. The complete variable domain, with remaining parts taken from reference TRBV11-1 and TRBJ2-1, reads EAEVAQSPRYKITEKSQAVAFWCDPISGHATLYWYRQILGQGPELLVQFQDESVVDDSQLPKDRFSAERLKGVDSTLKIQPAELGDSAMYLCASSLDRAYNEQFFGPGTRLTVL.

CDR3 bases: TGTGCCAGCTCACCACTGGGGGCGGGAGGAGTTGAGACCCAGTACTTC. It specifies CASSPLGAGGVETQYF. This rearrangement joins TRBV18 to TRBJ2-5, with 8 positions matching TRBD2. The CDR3 extends over 16 amino acids. J was trimmed by 5 bases and V by 1 base; bases with no gene match: 9. Germline-derived CDR1 and CDR2 are KGHSH and LQKENI. The full variable domain, in which reference TRBV18 and TRBJ2-5 provide the parts outside the CDR3, is NAGVMQNPRHLVRRRGQEARLRCSPMKGHSHVYWYRQLPEEGLKFMVYLQKENIIDESGMPKERFSAEFPKEGPSILRIQQVVRGDSAAYFCASSPLGAGGVETQYFGPGTRLLVL.

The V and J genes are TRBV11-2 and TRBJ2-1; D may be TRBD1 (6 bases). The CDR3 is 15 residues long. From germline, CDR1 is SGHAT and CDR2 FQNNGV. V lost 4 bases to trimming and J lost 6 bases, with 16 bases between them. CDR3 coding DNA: TGTGCCAGCAGCTCCAACTTGGACAGCCCCAATGAGCAGTTCTTC. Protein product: CASSSNLDSPNEQFF.

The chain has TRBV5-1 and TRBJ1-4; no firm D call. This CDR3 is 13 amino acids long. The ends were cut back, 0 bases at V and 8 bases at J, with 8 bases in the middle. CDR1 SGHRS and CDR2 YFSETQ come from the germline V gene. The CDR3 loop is CASSLVAQEKLFF. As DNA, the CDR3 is TGCGCCAGCAGCTTGGTGGCACAGGAAAAACTGTTTTTT. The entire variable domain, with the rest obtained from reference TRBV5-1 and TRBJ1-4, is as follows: KAGVTQTPRYLIKTRGQQVTLSCSPISGHRSVSWYQQTPGQGLQFLFEYFSETQRNKGNFPGRFSGRQFSNSRSEMNVSTLELGDSALYLCASSLVAQEKLFFGSGTQLSVL.

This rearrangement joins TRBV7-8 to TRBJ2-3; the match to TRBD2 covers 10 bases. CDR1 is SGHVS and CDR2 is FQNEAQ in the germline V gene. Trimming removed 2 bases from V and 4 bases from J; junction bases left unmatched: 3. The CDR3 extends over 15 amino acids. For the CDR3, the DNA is TGTGCCAGCAGCTTAAGGCTAGCGGGAGCAGATACGCAGTATTTT. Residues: CASSLRLAGADTQYF. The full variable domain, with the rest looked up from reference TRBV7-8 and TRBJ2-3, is GAGVSQSPRYKVAKRGQDVALRCDPISGHVSLFWYQQALGQGPEFLTYFQNEAQLDKSGLPSDRFFAERPEGSVSTLKIQRTQQEDSAVYLCASSLRLAGADTQYFGPGTRLTVL.

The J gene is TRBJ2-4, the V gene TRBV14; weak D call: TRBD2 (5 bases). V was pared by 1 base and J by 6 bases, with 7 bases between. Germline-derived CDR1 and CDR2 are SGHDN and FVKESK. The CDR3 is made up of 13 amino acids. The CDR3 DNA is TGTGCCAGCAGCCAAGTTCGGGGAAACATTCAGTACTTC. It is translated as CASSQVRGNIQYF.

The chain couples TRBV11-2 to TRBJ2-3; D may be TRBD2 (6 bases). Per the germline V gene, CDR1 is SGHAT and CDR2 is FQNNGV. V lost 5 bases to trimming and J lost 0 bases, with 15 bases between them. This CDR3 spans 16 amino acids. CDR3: CASSLPGVLSTDTQYF. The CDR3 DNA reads TGTGCCAGCAGCCTACCGGGGGTACTAAGCACAGATACGCAGTATTTT.

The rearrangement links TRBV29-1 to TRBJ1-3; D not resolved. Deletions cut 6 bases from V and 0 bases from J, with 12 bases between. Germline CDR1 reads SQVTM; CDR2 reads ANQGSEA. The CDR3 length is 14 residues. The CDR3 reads CSVYPRHSGNTIYF. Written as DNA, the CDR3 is TGCAGCGTGTACCCCAGGCACTCTGGAAACACCATATATTTT.

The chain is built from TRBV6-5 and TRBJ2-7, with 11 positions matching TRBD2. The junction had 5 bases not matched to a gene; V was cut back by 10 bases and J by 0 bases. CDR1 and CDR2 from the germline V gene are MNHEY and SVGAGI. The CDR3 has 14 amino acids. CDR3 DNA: TGTGCCACCACCGGGACTAGCGGCTCCTACGAGCAGTACTTC. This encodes CATTGTSGSYEQYF.

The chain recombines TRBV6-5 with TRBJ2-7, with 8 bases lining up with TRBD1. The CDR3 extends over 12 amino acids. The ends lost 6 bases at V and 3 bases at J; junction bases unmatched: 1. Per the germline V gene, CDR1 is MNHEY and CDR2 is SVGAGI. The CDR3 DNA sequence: TGTGCCAGCAGAACAGGGGGCTACGAGCAGTACTTC. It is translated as CASRTGGYEQYF.

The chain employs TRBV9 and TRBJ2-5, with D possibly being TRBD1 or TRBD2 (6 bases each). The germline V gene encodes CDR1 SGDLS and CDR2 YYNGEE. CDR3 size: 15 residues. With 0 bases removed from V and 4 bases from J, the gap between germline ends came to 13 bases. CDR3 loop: CASSVEGRGGETQYF. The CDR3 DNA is TGTGCCAGCAGCGTAGAGGGCAGGGGAGGAGAGACCCAGTACTTC.

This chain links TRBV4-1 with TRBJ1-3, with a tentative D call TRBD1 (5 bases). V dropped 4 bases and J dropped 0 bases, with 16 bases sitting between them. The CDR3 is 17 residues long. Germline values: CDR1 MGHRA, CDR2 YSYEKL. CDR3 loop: CASSLSGPPVSGNTIYF. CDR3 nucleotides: TGCGCCAGCAGCCTATCGGGACCGCCCGTCTCTGGAAACACCATATATTTT.

The CDR3 DNA sequence: TGTGCCAGCAGTGAAGTGGCACTAGAAAAACTGTTTTTT. Translating gives CASSEVALEKLFF. The chain has TRBV6-1 and TRBJ1-4; D gene ambiguous. Germline V gives CDR1 MNHNS, CDR2 SASEGT. CDR3 length: 13 amino acids. Trimming removed 1 base from V and 8 bases from J, with 8 bases in between.

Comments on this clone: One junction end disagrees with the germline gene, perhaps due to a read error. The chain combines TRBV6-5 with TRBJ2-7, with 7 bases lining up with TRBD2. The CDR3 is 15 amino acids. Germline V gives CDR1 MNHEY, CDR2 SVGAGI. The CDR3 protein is CASSYLGTTKSLIFF. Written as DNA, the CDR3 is TGTGCCAGCAGTTACCTCGGGACTACCAAATCCCTCATCTTCTTC.

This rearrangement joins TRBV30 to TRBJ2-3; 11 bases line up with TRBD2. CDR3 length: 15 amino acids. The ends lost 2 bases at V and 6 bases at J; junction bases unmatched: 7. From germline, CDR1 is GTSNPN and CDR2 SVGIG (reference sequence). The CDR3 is CAWSPSGRLFDTQYF. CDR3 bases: TGTGCCTGGAGTCCTAGCGGGAGGTTATTTGATACGCAGTATTTT.